A single sample is the source of the 20 T cell receptor beta chains below, sequenced in a study of blood T cells in healthy people across ages. The use of a sample-barcoded 5' primer and a J-beta primer mix characterized a second PCR of roughly 7 to 11 cycles. In TCRdb, the 5' RACE reads were re-called with MiXCR into one record per CDR3 protein. The data hold some 900,000 distinct CDR3 sequences, with about 28% observed a single time. Sequenced: blood. These receptor sequences come from an elderly woman in good health.

The rearrangement uses TRBV6-1 and TRBJ2-1; TRBD1 agrees at 12 bases. The CDR3 covers 15 residues. Germline V lookup: CDR1 MNHNS, CDR2 SASEGT. Trimming cost V 4 bases and J 9 bases; bases outside gene matches: 7. The chain's CDR3 is CASSVPGQGAAEQFF. In nucleotides, the CDR3 is TGTGCCAGCAGTGTCCCGGGACAGGGGGCGGCTGAGCAGTTCTTC.

This sequence joins TRBV6-2 or TRBV6-3 and TRBJ2-5, with TRBD1 matching over 10 bases. The V segment lost 6 bases and the J segment 13 bases; nucleotides outside the gene matches: 11. Germline V lookup: CDR1 MNHEY, CDR2 SVGEGT. The CDR3 length is 13 residues. The CDR3 coding sequence is TGTGCCAGCAGCTCAAGACAGGGGGCGGGTAGGTACTTC. Its translation is CASSSRQGAGRYF.

As for this clonotype: The missing conserved phenylalanine or tryptophan at the end of this CDR3 makes a read error likely. This chain's CDR3 is CASSRTGDTTIEQFV. The DNA of the CDR3 is TGTGCCAGCAGCCGGACAGGGGACACTACAATTGAGCAGTTCGTC. The V and J genes are TRBV4-2 and TRBJ2-1, with TRBD1 identical over 9 bases. Looked up from germline, CDR1 is LGHNA and CDR2 is YNFKEQ. The CDR3 consists of 15 residues. With V trimmed by 4 bases and J by 9 bases, 10 bases remained unmatched.

This clonotype appeared many times. The J gene is TRBJ2-1, the V gene TRBV12-3 or TRBV12-4; either TRBD1 or TRBD2 may fit D (7 bases each). The CDR3 is made up of 14 amino acids. The V and J ends lost 3 bases and 6 bases respectively, with 12 bases between them. In nucleotides, the CDR3 is TGTGCCAGCAGTTTGGGGGGGACAGTCAATGAGCAGTTCTTC. Residues: CASSLGGTVNEQFF.

As concerns this clonotype: A much larger clone sits a single nucleotide away, making a read error possible. The chain employs TRBV24-1 and TRBJ1-2, with D maybe TRBD1 (6 bases). Germline CDR1 KGHDR, CDR2 SFDVKD. CDR3 size: 14 residues. This CDR3 is CAIDTGIGGNGHTF. As DNA, the CDR3 is TGTGCCATAGACACAGGGATAGGCGGCAATGGCCACACCTTC.

This clonotype was seen repeatedly, ten times or more. The rearrangement joins TRBV12-3 or TRBV12-4 to TRBJ2-1; 7 nucleotides match TRBD1. The CDR3 is 16 residues long. V trimming: 6 bases; J trimming: 0 bases; junction bases outside the gene matches: 8. CDR3 sequence: CASRSTGMVSYNEQFF. Written as DNA, the CDR3 is TGTGCCAGCAGGTCGACAGGGATGGTCTCCTACAATGAGCAGTTCTTC.

This clonotype appeared many times. Compared with germline, one end of the junction differs, possibly owing to a read error. The chain joins TRBV12-3 or TRBV12-4 to TRBJ2-1, with D perhaps TRBD1 (6 bases). The CDR3 spans 15 residues. The CDR3 spells CVSSPGTISYNEQFF. CDR3 nucleotide sequence: TGTGTCAGCAGCCCCGGGACAATTAGCTACAATGAGCAGTTCTTC.

In its sample, this clonotype was seen many times. This chain uses TRBV20-1 with TRBJ2-5; D call uncertain. V dropped 0 bases and J dropped 1 base, with 9 bases sitting between them. CDR1 is DFQATT, CDR2 SNEGSKA, per germline (reference sequence). The CDR3 runs 14 residues. The CDR3 loop is CSARDPLSQETQYF. CDR3 nucleotide sequence: TGCAGTGCTAGAGATCCACTGAGCCAAGAGACCCAGTACTTC.

This clonotype has just one count. Just one base apart from a much larger clone, this may be a read error. The chain is built from TRBV20-1 and TRBJ1-2; TRBD1 matches at 8 bases. The CDR3 runs to 16 residues. CDR1 DFQATT and CDR2 SNEGSKA come from the germline V gene (reference sequence). The CDR3 DNA reads TGCAGCCCCCGCCCCCGTGCAGGGGGCGGGTGTTATGGCTACACCTTC. Translation: CSPRPRAGGGCYGYTF.

This clonotype was seen ten or more times. The V call is TRBV7-8, the J call TRBJ2-7; 7 bases are a match to TRBD1. Germline V lookup: CDR1 SGHVS, CDR2 FQNEAQ. Unmatched junction bases numbered 5, after V lost 4 bases and J lost 5 bases. This CDR3 contains 13 residues. The chain's CDR3 is CASSSDRLNEQYF. Written as DNA, the CDR3 is TGTGCCAGCAGCTCGGACAGGCTGAACGAGCAGTACTTC.

The genes are TRBV6-2 or TRBV6-3 and TRBJ2-7; the match to TRBD1 covers 9 bases. The CDR3 totals 14 residues. With V trimmed by 7 bases and J by 3 bases, 7 bases remained unmatched. The germline gives CDR1 MNHEY, CDR2 SVGEGT. The CDR3 is CASTPGQGSYEQYF. CDR3 nucleotide sequence: TGTGCCAGCACCCCGGGACAGGGCAGCTACGAGCAGTACTTC.

This clonotype has ten or more counts. The V and J genes are TRBV9 and TRBJ2-3; D remains ambiguous. The V and J ends lost 1 base and 2 bases respectively, with 8 bases between them. The germline V gene encodes CDR1 SGDLS and CDR2 YYNGEE. The CDR3 spans 14 residues. CDR3 region: CASSVRRYTDTQYF. CDR3 in DNA: TGTGCCAGCAGCGTACGACGGTACACAGATACGCAGTATTTT.

In its sample, this clonotype was seen many times. The rearrangement links TRBV7-2 to TRBJ2-7, with 9 positions matching TRBD2. Looked up from germline, CDR1 is SGHTA and CDR2 is FQGNSA. Germline trimming cut 3 bases from V and 4 bases from J; bases unmatched to any gene: 1. This CDR3 has 13 residues. CDR3 residues: CASSFTSGYEQYF. As DNA, the CDR3 is TGTGCCAGCAGCTTTACTAGCGGGTACGAGCAGTACTTC.

About this clonotype itself: A read error may be the cause here, since a much bigger clone is one base away. The chain links TRBV12-3 or TRBV12-4 to TRBJ2-3; D is possibly TRBD2 (5 bases). There are 15 residues in the CDR3. Trimming cost V 7 bases and J 8 bases, with 22 bases left between them. The CDR3 is CASTLGPGTGGTQYF. The CDR3 bases are TGTGCCAGCACCCTCGGTCCAGGAACCGGAGGTACGCAGTATTTT.

This clonotype has ten or more counts. The chain uses TRBV7-2 and TRBJ2-5, with 8 bases lining up with TRBD2. The CDR3 extends over 15 amino acids. The V segment lost 3 bases and the J segment 2 bases; nucleotides outside the gene matches: 5. The germline V gene has CDR1 SGHTA and CDR2 FQGNSA. Written as DNA, the CDR3 is TGTGCCAGCAGCTTGGTGACTAGCGTACAAGAGACCCAGTACTTC. Encoded protein: CASSLVTSVQETQYF. Full variable domain (remainder filled in from reference TRBV7-2 and TRBJ2-5): GAGVSQSPSNKVTEKGKDVELRCDPISGHTALYWYRQSLGQGLEFLIYFQGNSAPDKSGLPSDRFSAERTGGSVSTLTIQRTQQEDSAVYLCASSLVTSVQETQYFGPGTRLLVL.

This chain uses TRBV7-2 with TRBJ2-1; TRBD2 is a possible D gene (5 bases). CDR1 and CDR2 (germline): SGHTA, FQGNSA. The CDR3 is 16 residues long. V was shortened by 5 bases and J by 0 bases, with 14 bases between the two germline ends. The CDR3 here is CASSAERVSSYNEQFF. CDR3 nucleotides: TGTGCCAGCAGCGCCGAGAGGGTGAGCTCCTACAATGAGCAGTTCTTC.

The sample holds many counts of this clonotype. The rearrangement links TRBV6-6 to TRBJ1-1, with 7 nucleotides matching TRBD1. CDR1 and CDR2 (germline): MNHNY, SVGAGI (reference sequence). The CDR3 contains 13 residues. After removal of 9 bases from V and 0 bases from J, the junction contained 4 bases not matched to a gene. In nucleotides, the CDR3 is TGTGCCAGTAGACAGGGCATGAACACTGAAGCTTTCTTT. It translates to CASRQGMNTEAFF.

In this sample, this clonotype turned up many times. V gene TRBV6-2 or TRBV6-3 combines with J gene TRBJ2-7; D might be TRBD1 or TRBD2, each matching 5 bases. This CDR3 comprises 15 residues. Germline CDR1 MNHEY, CDR2 SVGEGT. V gave up 5 bases and J gave up 3 bases, with 17 bases separating them. The CDR3 region has the DNA TGTGCCAGCAGTACGCCGGGACGGTGGAGCTACGAGCAGTACTTC. As protein: CASSTPGRWSYEQYF.

As for this clonotype: Given a much more abundant clone one base away, this may be a read error. The genes are TRBV6-6 and TRBJ1-4; perhaps TRBD1 as D (6 bases). The CDR3 spans 15 residues. Germline V lookup: CDR1 MNHNY, CDR2 SVGAGI (reference sequence). CDR3 DNA: TGTGCCGGCAGTTATAACAGGGCAACTAATGAAAAACTGTTTTTT. Translated, it gives CAGSYNRATNEKLFF.

This clonotype came up many times. The chain couples TRBV7-9 to TRBJ1-2; D is unclear. Germline CDR1 is SEHNR and CDR2 is FQNEAQ (reference sequence). Trimming removed 0 bases at V and 5 bases at J, with 7 bases between. The CDR3 is 13 residues long. The CDR3 loop is CASSLAGRYGYTF. CDR3 sequence (DNA): TGTGCCAGCAGCTTAGCAGGACGGTATGGCTACACCTTC.